What follows describes a single T cell receptor (beta chain). This sample was included in a study of blood T cell repertoires in COVID-19. Study context: COVID-19 samples collected from the United States, Italy and Spain covered acute and convalescent phases. The cDNA or gDNA used as material had been derived from T cells, B-cell-depleted T cells, or PBMCs.

Germline CDR1 reads SGHNT; CDR2 reads YYREEE (reference sequence). The V end lost 3 bases, the J end lost 8 bases, and 14 bases lay between the germline ends. This CDR3 is 13 amino acids long. Sequencing was performed with immunoSEQ multiplex PCR; in TCRdb, only in-frame clones are kept and a portion is missing. The table lists some 170,000 clones, roughly 87% of them singletons. The receptor was derived from a woman in her seventies with acute or convalescent COVID-19. J is TRBJ1-2 and V is TRBV5-4; D may be TRBD1 (6 bases). Sequencing used peripheral blood. Written as DNA, the CDR3 is TGTGCCAGCAGCTCTTCAGGGGTAGGAGGCTACACCTTC. This codes for CASSSSGVGGYTF.